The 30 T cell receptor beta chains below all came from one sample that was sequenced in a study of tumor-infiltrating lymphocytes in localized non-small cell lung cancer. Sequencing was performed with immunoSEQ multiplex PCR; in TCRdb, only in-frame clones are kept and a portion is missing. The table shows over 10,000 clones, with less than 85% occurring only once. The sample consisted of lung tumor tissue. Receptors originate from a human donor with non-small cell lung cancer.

The CDR3 reads CASTSGGSYNEQFF. CDR3 nucleotide sequence: TGTGCCTCTACTAGCGGGGGCTCCTACAATGAGCAGTTCTTC. The rearrangement uses TRBV30 and TRBJ2-1; 11 bases match TRBD2. CDR3 length: 14 residues. Trimming cost V 7 bases and J 0 bases; bases outside gene matches: 2. Germline V gives CDR1 GTSNPN, CDR2 SVGIG (reference sequence).

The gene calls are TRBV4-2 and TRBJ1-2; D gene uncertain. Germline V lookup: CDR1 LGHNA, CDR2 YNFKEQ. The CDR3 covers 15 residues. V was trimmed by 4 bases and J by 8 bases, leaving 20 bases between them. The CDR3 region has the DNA TGTGCCAGCAGCCTCTTATTTTCCCCAGATGAAGGCTACACCTTC. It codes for CASSLLFSPDEGYTF.

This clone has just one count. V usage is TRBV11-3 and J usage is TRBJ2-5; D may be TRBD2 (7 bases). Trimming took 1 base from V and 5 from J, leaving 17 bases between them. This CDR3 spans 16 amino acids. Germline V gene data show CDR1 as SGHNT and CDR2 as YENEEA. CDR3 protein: CASSLGGGAEAETQYF. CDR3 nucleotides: TGTGCCAGCAGCTTAGGAGGGGGGGCGGAAGCGGAGACCCAGTACTTC. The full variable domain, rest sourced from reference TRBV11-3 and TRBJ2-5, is EAGVVQSPRYKIIEKKQPVAFWCNPISGHNTLYWYLQNLGQGPELLIRYENEEAVDDSQLPKDRFSAERLKGVDSTLKIQPAELGDSAVYLCASSLGGGAEAETQYFGPGTRLLVL.

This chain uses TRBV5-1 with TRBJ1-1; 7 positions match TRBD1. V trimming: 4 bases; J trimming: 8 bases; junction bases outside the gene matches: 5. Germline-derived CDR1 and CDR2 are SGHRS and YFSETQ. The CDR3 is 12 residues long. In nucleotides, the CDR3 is TGCGCCAGCAGCCCGGAGACAGGGGAAGCTTTCTTT. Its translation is CASSPETGEAFF.

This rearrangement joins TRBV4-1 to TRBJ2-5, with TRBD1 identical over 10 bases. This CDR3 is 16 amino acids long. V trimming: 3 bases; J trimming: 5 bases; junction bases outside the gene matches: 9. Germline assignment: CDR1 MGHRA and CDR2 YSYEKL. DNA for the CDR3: TGCGCCAGCAGCCAGACAGGGGGCCTTTTTGGGGAGACCCAGTACTTC. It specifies CASSQTGGLFGETQYF.

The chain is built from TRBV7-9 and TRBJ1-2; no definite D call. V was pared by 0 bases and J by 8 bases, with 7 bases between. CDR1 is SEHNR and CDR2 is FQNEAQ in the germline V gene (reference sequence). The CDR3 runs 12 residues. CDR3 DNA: TGTGCCAGCAGCTTAGCGGGTGAGGGCTACACCTTC. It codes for CASSLAGEGYTF.

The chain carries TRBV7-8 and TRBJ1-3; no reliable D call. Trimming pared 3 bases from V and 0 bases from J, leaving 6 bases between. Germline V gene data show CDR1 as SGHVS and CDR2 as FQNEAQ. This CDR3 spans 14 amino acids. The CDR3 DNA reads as TGTGCCAGCAGCTTGTCCAGCTCTGGAAACACCATATATTTT. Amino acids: CASSLSSSGNTIYF.

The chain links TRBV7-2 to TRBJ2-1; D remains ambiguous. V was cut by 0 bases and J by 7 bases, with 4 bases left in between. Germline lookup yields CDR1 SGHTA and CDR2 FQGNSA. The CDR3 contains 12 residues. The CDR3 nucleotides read TGTGCCAGCAGCTTAGCGCTTAATGAGCAGTTCTTC. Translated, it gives CASSLALNEQFF.

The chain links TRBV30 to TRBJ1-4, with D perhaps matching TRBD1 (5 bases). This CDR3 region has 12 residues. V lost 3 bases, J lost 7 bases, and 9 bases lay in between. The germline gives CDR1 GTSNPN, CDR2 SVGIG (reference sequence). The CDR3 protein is CAWSQGSEKLFF. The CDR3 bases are TGTGCCTGGAGCCAGGGCAGTGAAAAACTGTTTTTT.

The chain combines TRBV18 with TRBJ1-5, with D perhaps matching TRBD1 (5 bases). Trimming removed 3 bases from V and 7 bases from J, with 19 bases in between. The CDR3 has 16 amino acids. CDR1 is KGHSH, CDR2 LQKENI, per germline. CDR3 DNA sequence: TGTGCCAGCTCACCGTGGGGGGTAGGGGCCCAACAGCCCCAGCATTTT. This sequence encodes CASSPWGVGAQQPQHF. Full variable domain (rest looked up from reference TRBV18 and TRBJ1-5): NAGVMQNPRHLVRRRGQEARLRCSPMKGHSHVYWYRQLPEEGLKFMVYLQKENIIDESGMPKERFSAEFPKEGPSILRIQQVVRGDSAAYFCASSPWGVGAQQPQHFGDGTRLSIL.

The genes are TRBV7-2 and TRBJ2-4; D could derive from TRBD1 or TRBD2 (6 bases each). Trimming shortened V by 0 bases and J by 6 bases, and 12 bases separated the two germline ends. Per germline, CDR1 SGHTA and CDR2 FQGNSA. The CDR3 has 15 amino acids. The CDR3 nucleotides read TGTGCCAGCAGCTTAGCGGGGGGCCCGGGAAACATTCAGTACTTC. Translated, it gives CASSLAGGPGNIQYF.

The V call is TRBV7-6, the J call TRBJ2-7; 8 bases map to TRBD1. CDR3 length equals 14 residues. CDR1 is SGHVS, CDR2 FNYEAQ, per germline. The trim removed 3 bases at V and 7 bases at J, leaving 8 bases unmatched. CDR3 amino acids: CASSLGQALGEQYF. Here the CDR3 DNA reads TGTGCCAGCAGCTTGGGACAGGCCTTGGGAGAGCAGTACTTC. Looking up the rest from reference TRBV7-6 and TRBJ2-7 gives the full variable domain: GAGVSQSPRYKVTKRGQDVALRCDPISGHVSLYWYRQALGQGPEFLTYFNYEAQQDKSGLPNDRFSAERPEGSISTLTIQRTEQRDSAMYRCASSLGQALGEQYFGPGTRLTVT.

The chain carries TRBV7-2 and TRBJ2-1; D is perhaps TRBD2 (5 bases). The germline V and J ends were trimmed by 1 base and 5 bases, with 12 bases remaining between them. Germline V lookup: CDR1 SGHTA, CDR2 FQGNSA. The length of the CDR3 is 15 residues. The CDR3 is CASSLERTGHNEQFF. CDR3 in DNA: TGTGCCAGCAGCTTAGAAAGGACTGGACACAATGAGCAGTTCTTC.

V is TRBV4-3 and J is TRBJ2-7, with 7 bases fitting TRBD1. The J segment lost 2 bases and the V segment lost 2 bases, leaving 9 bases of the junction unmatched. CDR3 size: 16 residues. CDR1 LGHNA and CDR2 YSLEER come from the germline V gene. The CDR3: CASSQYRGATAYEQYF. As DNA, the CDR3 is TGCGCCAGCAGCCAATACAGGGGAGCGACAGCCTACGAGCAGTACTTC.

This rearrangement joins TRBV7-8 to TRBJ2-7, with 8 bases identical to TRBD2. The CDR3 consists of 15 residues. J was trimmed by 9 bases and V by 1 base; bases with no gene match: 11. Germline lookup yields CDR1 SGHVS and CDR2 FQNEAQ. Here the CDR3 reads CASSLVAGPQGGQYF. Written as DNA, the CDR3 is TGTGCCAGCAGCTTAGTAGCGGGGCCTCAAGGGGGGCAGTACTTC.

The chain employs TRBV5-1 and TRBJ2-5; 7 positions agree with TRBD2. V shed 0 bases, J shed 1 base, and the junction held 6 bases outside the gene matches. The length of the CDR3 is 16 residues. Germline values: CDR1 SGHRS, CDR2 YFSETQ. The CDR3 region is CASSLGTRGFQETQYF. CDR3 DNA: TGCGCCAGCAGCTTGGGGACTAGGGGATTCCAAGAGACCCAGTACTTC.

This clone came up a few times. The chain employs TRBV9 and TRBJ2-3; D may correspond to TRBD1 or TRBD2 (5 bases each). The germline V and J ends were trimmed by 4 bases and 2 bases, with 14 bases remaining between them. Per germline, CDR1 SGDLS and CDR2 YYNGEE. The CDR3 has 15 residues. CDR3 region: CASSLRGEFTDTQYF. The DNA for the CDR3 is TGTGCCAGCAGCTTACGAGGGGAATTCACAGATACGCAGTATTTT.

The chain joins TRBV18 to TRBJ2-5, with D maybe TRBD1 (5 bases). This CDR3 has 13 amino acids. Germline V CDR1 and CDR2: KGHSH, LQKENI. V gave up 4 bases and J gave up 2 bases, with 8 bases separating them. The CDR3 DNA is TGTGCCAGCTCACAAGGGGTACAAGAGACCCAGTACTTC. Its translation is CASSQGVQETQYF.

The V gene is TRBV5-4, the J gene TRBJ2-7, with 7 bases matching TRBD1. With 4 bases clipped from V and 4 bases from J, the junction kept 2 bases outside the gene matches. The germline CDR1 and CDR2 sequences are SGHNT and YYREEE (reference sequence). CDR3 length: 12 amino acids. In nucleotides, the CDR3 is TGTGCCAGCAGCCAGGGACAGTACGAGCAGTACTTC. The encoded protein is CASSQGQYEQYF.

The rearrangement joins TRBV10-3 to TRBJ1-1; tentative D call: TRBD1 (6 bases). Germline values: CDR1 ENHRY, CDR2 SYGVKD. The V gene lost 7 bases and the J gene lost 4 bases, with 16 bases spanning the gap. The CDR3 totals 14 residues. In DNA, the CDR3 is TGTGCCATCACCAAGGAGGGGGGTGCCACTGAAGCTTTCTTT. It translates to CAITKEGGATEAFF.

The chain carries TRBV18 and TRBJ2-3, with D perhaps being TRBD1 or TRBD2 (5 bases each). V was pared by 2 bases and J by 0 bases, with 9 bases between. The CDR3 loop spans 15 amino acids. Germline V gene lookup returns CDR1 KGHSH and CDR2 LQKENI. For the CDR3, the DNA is TGTGCCAGCTCACCAGGGGGAACTAGCACAGATACGCAGTATTTT. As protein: CASSPGGTSTDTQYF.

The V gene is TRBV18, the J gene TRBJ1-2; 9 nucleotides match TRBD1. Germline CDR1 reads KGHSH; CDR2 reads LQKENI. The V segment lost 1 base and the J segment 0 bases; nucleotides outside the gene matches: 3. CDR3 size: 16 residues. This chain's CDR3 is CASSPQRQGANYGYTF. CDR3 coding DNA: TGTGCCAGCTCACCACAAAGACAGGGGGCTAACTATGGCTACACCTTC.

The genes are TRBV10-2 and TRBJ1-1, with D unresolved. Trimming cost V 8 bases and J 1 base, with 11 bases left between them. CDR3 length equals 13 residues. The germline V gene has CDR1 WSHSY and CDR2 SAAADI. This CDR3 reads CASSPQSNTEAFF. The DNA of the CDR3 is TGCGCCAGCTCTCCCCAATCGAACACTGAAGCTTTCTTT.

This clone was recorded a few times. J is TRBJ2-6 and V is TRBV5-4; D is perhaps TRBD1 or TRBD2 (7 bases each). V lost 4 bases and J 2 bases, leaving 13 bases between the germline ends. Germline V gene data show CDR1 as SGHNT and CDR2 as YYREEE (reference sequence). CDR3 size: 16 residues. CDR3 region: CASSPGGVPGANVLTF. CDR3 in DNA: TGTGCCAGCAGCCCAGGGGGGGTTCCTGGGGCCAACGTCCTGACTTTC.

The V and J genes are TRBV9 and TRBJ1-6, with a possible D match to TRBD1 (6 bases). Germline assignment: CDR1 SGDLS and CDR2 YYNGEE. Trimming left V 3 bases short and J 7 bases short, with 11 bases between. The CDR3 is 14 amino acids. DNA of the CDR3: TGTGCCAGCAGCGGAACAGGGTGGAATTCACCCCTCCACTTT. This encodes CASSGTGWNSPLHF.

This CDR3 is CASSRSSGGPSDTQYF. In nucleotides, the CDR3 is TGTGCCAGCAGCAGATCTAGCGGGGGGCCTTCAGATACGCAGTATTTT. The J gene is TRBJ2-3, the V gene TRBV5-4; 11 bases are a match to TRBD2. Germline CDR1 is SGHNT and CDR2 is YYREEE (reference sequence). The J segment lost 4 bases and the V segment lost 4 bases, leaving 8 bases of the junction unmatched. The CDR3 totals 16 residues. The full variable domain, in which reference TRBV5-4 and TRBJ2-3 provide the parts outside the CDR3, is ETGVTQSPTHLIKTRGQQVTLRCSSQSGHNTVSWYQQALGQGPQFIFQYYREEENGRGNFPPRFSGLQFPNYSSELNVNALELDDSALYLCASSRSSGGPSDTQYFGPGTRLTVL.

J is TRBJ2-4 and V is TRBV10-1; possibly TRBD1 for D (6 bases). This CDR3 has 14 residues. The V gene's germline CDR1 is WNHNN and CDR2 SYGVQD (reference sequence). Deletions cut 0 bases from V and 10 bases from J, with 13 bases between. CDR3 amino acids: CASSESARGEIQYF. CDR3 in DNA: TGCGCCAGCAGTGAGTCTGCCAGGGGTGAAATTCAGTACTTC.

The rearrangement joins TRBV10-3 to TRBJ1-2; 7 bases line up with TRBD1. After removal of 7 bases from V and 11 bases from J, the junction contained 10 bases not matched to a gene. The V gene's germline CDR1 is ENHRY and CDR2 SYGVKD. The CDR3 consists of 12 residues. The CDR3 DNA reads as TGTGCCATCAACCCAAGCCAGGGGGATTACACCTTC. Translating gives CAINPSQGDYTF.

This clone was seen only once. CDR3 loop: CASSLTTGSASPLHF. CDR3 sequence (DNA): TGTGCCAGCAGTCTAACGACAGGCTCAGCTTCACCCCTCCACTTT. The V call is TRBV27, the J call TRBJ1-6, with D tentatively TRBD1 (6 bases). The germline CDR1 and CDR2 sequences are MNHEY and SMNVEV (reference sequence). Trimming pared 5 bases from V and 9 bases from J, leaving 17 bases between. The CDR3 spans 15 residues.

CDR3 coding DNA: TGCGCCAGCAGCCTGGAGGGGGTCGGAACAGATACGCAGTATTTT. It translates to CASSLEGVGTDTQYF. The V and J genes are TRBV5-1 and TRBJ2-3; D is tentatively TRBD1 or TRBD2 (6 bases each). V dropped 4 bases and J dropped 3 bases, with 15 bases sitting between them. The germline V gene has CDR1 SGHRS and CDR2 YFSETQ. There are 15 residues in the CDR3.